The present entry profiles one TCR beta chain with its context. The antigen remains undetermined. This specimen belongs to a study of T cell responses to AZD1222 COVID-19 vaccine. Germline V gives CDR1 KGHSH, CDR2 LQKENI. V shed 3 bases and J 7 bases; nucleotides not matched to a gene: 9. The CDR3 loop spans 17 amino acids. The study's findings and limits: Every sample of the repertoires postdated the peak T cell response.

The assay was immunoSEQ multiplex PCR, and TCRdb's table has in-frame clones only and misses some. The data hold approximately 150,000 clones, with roughly 94% observed a single time. The material was peripheral blood, obtained 28 days after the second AZD1222 dose. The receptor comes from an adult who received the AZD1222 COVID-19 vaccine. V gene TRBV18 combines with J gene TRBJ1-4; 12 nucleotides match TRBD1. CDR3 coding DNA: TGTGCCAGCTCACCGGGACAGGGGGCGAGGTTTGGTGAAAAACTGTTTTTT. Translation gives CASSPGQGARFGEKLFF.